This T cell receptor beta chain derives from a study of blood T cell repertoires in COVID-19. Background on the study: Acute and convalescent COVID-19 samples came from the United States, Italy and Spain. In each case, the material was cDNA or gDNA derived from T cells, B-cell-depleted T cells, or PBMCs.

In the original workflow: Amplifying reference gene primers gave estimates of nucleated cell counts. Sequenced by immunoSEQ multiplex PCR; TCRdb stores in-frame clones only, minus some. The V and J calls and clone size come from that table; D and trimming were worked out from the DNA. Of around 500,000 clones in the sample, 70% to 90% were seen once. The V gene end was trimmed by 7 bases and the J gene end by 1 base; junction bases not matched to a gene: 1. Germline CDR1 and CDR2: SGHTA and FQGNSA. This CDR3 is built from 13 residues. The chain recombines TRBV7-2 with TRBJ2-3, with TRBD1 matching over 8 bases. The sequenced sample consisted of peripheral blood. The TCR was taken from a human donor in a cohort sampled during active COVID-19. The CDR3 sequence: CASMDRGTDTQYF. CDR3 nucleotide sequence: TGTGCCAGCATGGACAGGGGCACAGATACGCAGTATTTT. Variable domain in full (rest from reference TRBV7-2 and TRBJ2-3): GAGVSQSPSNKVTEKGKDVELRCDPISGHTALYWYRQSLGQGLEFLIYFQGNSAPDKSGLPSDRFSAERTGGSVSTLTIQRTQQEDSAVYLCASMDRGTDTQYFGPGTRLTVL.